This T cell receptor (beta chain) was retrieved from a study of T cell responses to AZD1222 COVID-19 vaccine. Germline values: CDR1 MNHEY, CDR2 SVGEGT. Trimming left V 5 bases short and J 2 bases short, with 17 bases between. The CDR3 extends over 16 amino acids. Points from the study as a whole: Recipients of AZD1222 seropositive at baseline numbered only six or seven. In a largely white British group with more females than males, clonal diversity was possibly underestimated.

It was second doses at about 4 or about 12 weeks that were pooled. Details on this clone: Its specificity is not known.

Clones were sequenced by immunoSEQ multiplex PCR, and TCRdb holds only the in-frame ones, with some missing. This table has more than 65,000 clones, 80% to 90% appearing once. The chain links TRBV6-2 or TRBV6-3 to TRBJ2-3, with D possibly being TRBD2 (6 bases). The sample here was peripheral blood, taken 28 days after the second AZD1222 dose. The sequence derives from an adult who received the AZD1222 COVID-19 vaccine. In nucleotides, the CDR3 is TGTGCCAGCAGTAGCTTCAAAGCGGGTACCACAGATACGCAGTATTTT. It translates to CASSSFKAGTTDTQYF.